The 11 T cell receptor beta chains below all came from one sample that was sequenced in a study of blood T cell repertoires in COVID-19. Clones were sequenced by immunoSEQ multiplex PCR, and TCRdb holds only the in-frame ones, with some missing. Of some 300,000 clones listed, roughly nine tenths were seen once; the top ten hold 2.9%. Sequenced: PBMCs or T cells enriched from blood (not recorded which). All receptors come from a woman in her forties or fifties who had been exposed to COVID-19.

This chain joins TRBV28 and TRBJ1-2; no definite D call. The germline V gene has CDR1 MDHEN and CDR2 SYDVKM. The CDR3 covers 14 residues. V lost 3 bases, J lost 3 bases, and 11 bases lay in between. CDR3 coding DNA: TGTGCCAGCAGTTTCCGCAGTGGCTACTATGGCTACACCTTC. Its protein is CASSFRSGYYGYTF.

The chain combines TRBV14 with TRBJ2-7; D is perhaps TRBD2 (6 bases). The length of the CDR3 is 14 residues. Germline V gene lookup returns CDR1 SGHDN and CDR2 FVKESK. V dropped 4 bases and J dropped 3 bases, with 13 bases sitting between them. CDR3 in amino acids: CASSLRGGSYEQYF. CDR3 nucleotides: TGTGCCAGCAGCCTCAGAGGAGGGAGCTACGAGCAGTACTTC.

The gene calls are TRBV29-1 and TRBJ2-3; D unclear. Trimming stripped 8 bases from V and 0 bases from J, with 3 bases between. The CDR3 sequence is 10 residues long. Germline-derived CDR1 and CDR2 are SQVTM and ANQGSEA. CDR3: CSSSTDTQYF. The CDR3 region has the DNA TGCAGCTCTAGCACAGATACGCAGTATTTT.

V usage is TRBV6-5 and J usage is TRBJ1-5; D ambiguous. The CDR3 length is 13 residues. Germline V gene sequence: CDR1 MNHEY, CDR2 SVGAGI. Trimming left V 8 bases short and J 2 bases short, with 10 bases between. CDR3 nucleotides: TGTGCCAGCGAACGGGAGGGCAATCAGCCCCAGCATTTT. Its translation: CASEREGNQPQHF.

The V gene is TRBV5-1, the J gene TRBJ2-3, with 11 bases lining up with TRBD2. Germline CDR1 is SGHRS and CDR2 is YFSETQ. The CDR3 covers 15 residues. The V and J ends lost 4 bases and 7 bases, in that order; junction bases with no gene match: 8. CDR3 nucleotide sequence: TGCGCCAGCAGCGCGGGGACTAGCGGTGTGAATACGCAGTATTTT. Residues: CASSAGTSGVNTQYF.

In nucleotides, the CDR3 is TGTGCCAGCAGGTTAGGGGGGACCCCACACCCTAATGAAAAACTGTTTTTT. Protein: CASRLGGTPHPNEKLFF. The chain carries TRBV28 and TRBJ1-4; TRBD1 might be the D (6 bases). Germline V lookup: CDR1 MDHEN, CDR2 SYDVKM. This CDR3 contains 17 residues. Trimming left V 6 bases short and J 3 bases short, with 20 bases between.

J is TRBJ1-2 and V is TRBV7-2, with D tentatively TRBD1 (6 bases). V was clipped by 2 bases and J by 8 bases, with 18 bases between them. The germline V gene encodes CDR1 SGHTA and CDR2 FQGNSA. This CDR3 spans 15 amino acids. Here the CDR3 reads CASSLLPGEGYGYTF. The DNA for the CDR3 is TGTGCCAGCAGCTTATTACCAGGGGAAGGTTACGGCTACACCTTC.

The V call is TRBV6-5, the J call TRBJ2-5, with 12 bases matching TRBD1. The CDR3 contains 14 residues. The V gene's germline CDR1 is MNHEY and CDR2 SVGAGI. The V segment lost 7 bases and the J segment 8 bases; nucleotides outside the gene matches: 8. The CDR3 nucleotides are TGTGCCAGCATCCCCGGGACAGGGGGCCGAACCCAGTACTTC. Its translation: CASIPGTGGRTQYF.

This clone was observed a single time. This chain connects TRBV30 to TRBJ1-4; D is perhaps TRBD1 (5 bases). CDR1 and CDR2 from the germline V gene are GTSNPN and SVGIG (reference sequence). The CDR3 consists of 14 residues. V was trimmed by 0 bases and J by 4 bases, leaving 9 bases between them. The CDR3 DNA follows: TGTGCCTGGAGTGTGGGGCAGATTAATGAAAAACTGTTTTTT. Residues: CAWSVGQINEKLFF. Combining the CDR3 with reference TRBV30 and TRBJ1-4 gives the whole variable domain SQTIHQWPATLVQPVGSPLSLECTVEGTSNPNLYWYRQAAGRGLQLLFYSVGIGQISSEVPQNLSASRPQDRQFILSSKKLLLSDSGFYLCAWSVGQINEKLFFGSGTQLSVL.

The chain employs TRBV30 and TRBJ1-5; TRBD1 agrees at 7 bases. Per germline, CDR1 GTSNPN and CDR2 SVGIG (reference sequence). This CDR3 comprises 15 residues. V shed 3 bases, J shed 5 bases, and the junction held 10 bases outside the gene matches. The CDR3 DNA reads as TGTGCCTGGAGACGTGGAGACAGGGAGGATCAGCCCCAGCATTTT. Translating it yields CAWRRGDREDQPQHF.

This chain joins TRBV5-4 and TRBJ1-1; D call uncertain. CDR1 and CDR2 (germline): SGHNT, YYREEE (reference sequence). V lost 7 bases, J lost 1 base, and 11 bases lay in between. This CDR3 spans 13 amino acids. CDR3 nucleotide sequence: TGTGCCAGCTCAGGATGGCCGAACACTGAAGCTTTCTTT. It specifies CASSGWPNTEAFF.